This T cell receptor beta chain was sequenced during a study of T cells in Graves' hyperthyroidism and ophthalmopathy. Regions amplified from RNA transcripts were the TCR beta CDR3 regions. With the HTBI primer set, the TCR CDR3 went through a first round of RT-PCR. TCRdb reanalysed the multiplex PCR reads using MiXCR and keeps one entry per CDR3 protein. Among around 300,000 distinct CDR3 sequences listed, less than 15% were seen once. The V and J ends lost 1 base and 1 base respectively, with 7 bases between them. In germline, CDR1 is SGHTA, CDR2 FQGNSA. This CDR3 is 14 amino acids long. This clonotype was seen repeatedly, ten times or more.

The rearrangement joins TRBV7-2 to TRBJ2-5; possible D gene TRBD1, 5 bases. The sequencing sample was made of blood. The sequence was obtained from a woman aged 30 to 39 with Graves' hyperthyroidism that later progressed to Graves' ophthalmopathy. CDR3 in DNA: TGTGCCAGCAGCTTAGGCAGGGTCCAAGAGACCCAGTACTTC. Translated: CASSLGRVQETQYF.